The 30 T cell receptor beta chains below were found in one sample sequenced in a study of T cell changes during pregnancy in multiple sclerosis. Sequencing used immunoSEQ multiplex PCR; TCRdb keeps in-frame clones, though not all of them. The sample includes roughly 100,000 clones, around nine tenths of them seen just once. This specimen was peripheral blood, taken after pregnancy. Every receptor here comes from a female donor with multiple sclerosis, enrolled in a pregnancy study.

The rearrangement links TRBV4-2 to TRBJ2-7, with 10 bases identical to TRBD2. The CDR3 runs 16 residues. Trimming removed 2 bases from V and 4 bases from J; junction bases left unmatched: 8. CDR1 LGHNA and CDR2 YNFKEQ come from the germline V gene. CDR3 sequence reads: CASSQSLAGEGYEQYF. The DNA of the CDR3 is TGTGCCAGCAGCCAATCCCTAGCGGGAGAGGGTTACGAGCAGTACTTC.

The V and J genes are TRBV15 and TRBJ1-1, with D maybe TRBD1 (5 bases). Trimming stripped 3 bases from V and 6 bases from J, with 11 bases between. Looked up from germline, CDR1 is LNHNV and CDR2 is YYDKDF (reference sequence). This CDR3 comprises 13 residues. CDR3 protein: CATSSRGLAEAFF. The CDR3 DNA sequence: TGTGCCACCAGCAGTAGGGGCCTAGCTGAAGCTTTCTTT.

The genes are TRBV19 and TRBJ2-7; the D gene is possibly TRBD2 (6 bases). Trimming cost V 3 bases and J 2 bases, with 11 bases left between them. Germline V CDR1 and CDR2: LNHDA, SQIVND (reference sequence). The CDR3 contains 14 residues. CDR3 amino acids: CASSIRDFPYEQYF. The CDR3 nucleotides are TGTGCCAGTAGTATCCGGGACTTCCCCTACGAGCAGTACTTC. Drawing the rest from reference TRBV19 and TRBJ2-7, the complete variable domain is DGGITQSPKYLFRKEGQNVTLSCEQNLNHDAMYWYRQDPGQGLRLIYYSQIVNDFQKGDIAEGYSVSREKKESFPLTVTSAQKNPTAFYLCASSIRDFPYEQYFGPGTRLTVT.

The gene calls are TRBV7-8 and TRBJ2-7; D uncertain. Germline V gene lookup returns CDR1 SGHVS and CDR2 FQNEAQ. The V end lost 2 bases, the J end lost 6 bases, and 17 bases lay between the germline ends. This CDR3 is built from 15 residues. The chain's CDR3 is CASSLRSQPEGEQYF. The CDR3 nucleotides are TGTGCCAGCAGCTTAAGGAGCCAACCGGAAGGCGAGCAGTACTTC.

This clone was seen once. CDR3 nucleotide sequence: TGTGCCAGCAGCAACCTCGGGGGCCAAGAGACCCAGTACTTC. It specifies CASSNLGGQETQYF. The chain recombines TRBV27 with TRBJ2-5; possibly TRBD2 for D (6 bases). V was shortened by 6 bases and J by 1 base, with 12 bases between the two germline ends. The germline CDR1 and CDR2 sequences are MNHEY and SMNVEV (reference sequence). The CDR3 is made up of 14 amino acids.

The chain employs TRBV2 and TRBJ2-2; TRBD2 aligns across 16 bases. The J segment lost 6 bases and the V segment lost 8 bases, leaving 6 bases of the junction unmatched. Germline-derived CDR1 and CDR2 are SNHLY and FYNNEI. The CDR3 is 16 residues long. CDR3 protein: CASGTSGRAGPGELFF. Written as DNA, the CDR3 is TGTGCCAGCGGGACTAGCGGGAGGGCCGGTCCCGGGGAGCTGTTTTTT.

The rearrangement links TRBV12-5 to TRBJ2-1; 7 bases are a match to TRBD2. The CDR3 length is 14 residues. CDR1 LGHNT and CDR2 FRNRAP come from the germline V gene. The J segment lost 7 bases and the V segment lost 1 base, leaving 4 bases of the junction unmatched. Here the CDR3 DNA reads TGTGCTAGTGGTTTGGGACTAGCTAGGAATGAGCAGTTCTTC. It translates to CASGLGLARNEQFF.

This sequence joins TRBV21-1 and TRBJ2-7; the table gives TRBD1 as D, unverified against the DNA. TRBV21-1 is classified as a pseudogene. This CDR3 contains 17 residues. CDR3 DNA: TGTGCCAGCAGCAAACCGAGGGAGCAGGGGGTCTCATACGAGCAGTACTTC. Amino acid sequence: CASSKPREQGVSYEQYF.

The chain couples TRBV6-1 to TRBJ1-2, with D hard to call. The CDR3 runs to 14 residues. Germline V gene sequence: CDR1 MNHNS, CDR2 SASEGT. The V end lost 0 bases, the J end lost 3 bases, and 8 bases lay between the germline ends. In DNA, the CDR3 is TGTGCCAGCAGTGAAGCGAACGAGTACTATGGCTACACCTTC. Its translation is CASSEANEYYGYTF.

V usage is TRBV7-7 and J usage is TRBJ2-5; 13 bases fit TRBD2. Trimming removed 1 base from V and 12 bases from J; junction bases left unmatched: 8. The length of the CDR3 is 15 residues. Germline CDR1 SSHAT, CDR2 FNYEAQ (reference sequence). CDR3 bases: TGTGCCAGCAGCTTAGAAGGGACTAGCGGGACACTTGAGTACTTC. Translated, it gives CASSLEGTSGTLEYF.

The chain combines TRBV29-1 with TRBJ2-5, with 9 bases aligning to TRBD2. Germline loops: CDR1 SQVTM, CDR2 ANQGSEA. V lost 2 bases, J lost 4 bases, and 5 bases stayed unmatched. This CDR3 has 14 residues. The CDR3 DNA is TGCAGCGTTGAAAAACTAGCGGGTGGAGAGACCCAGTACTTC. Its translation is CSVEKLAGGETQYF.

The chain uses TRBV19 and TRBJ2-7, with 8 bases fitting TRBD2. The germline V gene has CDR1 LNHDA and CDR2 SQIVND (reference sequence). The CDR3 length is 14 residues. The V and J ends lost 5 bases and 5 bases, in that order; junction bases with no gene match: 8. CDR3: CASSERTSNHEQYF. The CDR3 DNA reads TGTGCCAGTAGTGAGAGGACTAGCAACCACGAGCAGTACTTC.

The V gene is TRBV9, the J gene TRBJ2-1; the match to TRBD1 covers 7 bases. V shed 3 bases, J shed 0 bases, and the junction held 3 bases outside the gene matches. This CDR3 is built from 15 residues. Germline V gene data show CDR1 as SGDLS and CDR2 as YYNGEE. CDR3 DNA: TGTGCCAGCAGCGCCCGGGACAGCTCCTACAATGAGCAGTTCTTC. Amino acids: CASSARDSSYNEQFF.

The CDR3 sequence is CASHDRGGPRGELFF. Here the CDR3 DNA reads TGTGCCAGCCACGACAGGGGAGGACCCAGGGGGGAGCTGTTTTTT. The chain recombines TRBV28 with TRBJ2-2, with 8 bases aligning to TRBD1. The ends lost 8 bases at V and 8 bases at J; junction bases unmatched: 13. The CDR3 length is 15 residues. The germline gives CDR1 MDHEN, CDR2 SYDVKM.

This sequence joins TRBV18 and TRBJ2-6; D call uncertain. V lost 8 bases and J 0 bases, leaving 17 bases between the germline ends. The CDR3 runs to 17 residues. Germline V gene data show CDR1 as KGHSH and CDR2 as LQKENI. CDR3 in amino acids: CASAPRPQTSGANVLTF. For the CDR3, the DNA is TGTGCCAGCGCGCCGAGGCCTCAGACCTCTGGGGCCAACGTCCTGACTTTC. The variable domain in full, with the rest retrieved from reference TRBV18 and TRBJ2-6, is NAGVMQNPRHLVRRRGQEARLRCSPMKGHSHVYWYRQLPEEGLKFMVYLQKENIIDESGMPKERFSAEFPKEGPSILRIQQVVRGDSAAYFCASAPRPQTSGANVLTFGAGSRLTVL.

Of note for this clone: The sample contains more than one DNA sequence encoding this CDR3. J is TRBJ1-1 and V is TRBV5-1, with 7 bases aligning to TRBD1. V gave up 4 bases and J gave up 1 base; unmatched junction bases: 4. Germline lookup yields CDR1 SGHRS and CDR2 YFSETQ. The CDR3 runs to 14 residues. DNA for the CDR3: TGCGCCAGCAGCACGCAGGGGGGGAACACTGAAGCTTTCTTT. This sequence encodes CASSTQGGNTEAFF.

This clone has just a few counts. V gene TRBV28 combines with J gene TRBJ1-1; D gene uncertain. Germline V gene lookup returns CDR1 MDHEN and CDR2 SYDVKM. Trimming cost V 3 bases and J 4 bases, with 12 bases left between them. The CDR3 is 14 residues long. CDR3 bases: TGTGCCAGCAGTTTCGGCGGGGATTTCACTGAAGCTTTCTTT. This sequence encodes CASSFGGDFTEAFF.

CDR3 region: CASSQDKGVADTQYF. The CDR3 bases are TGCGCCAGCAGCCAAGATAAGGGGGTCGCAGATACGCAGTATTTT. This sequence joins TRBV4-3 and TRBJ2-3; the D gene is possibly TRBD1 (6 bases). Germline V gene sequence: CDR1 LGHNA, CDR2 YSLEER. The CDR3 has 15 residues. The V and J ends lost 0 bases and 4 bases respectively, with 11 bases between them.

The chain links TRBV4-1 to TRBJ2-1; 10 bases agree with TRBD2. J gave up 8 bases and V 5 bases, and 12 bases lay outside the gene matches. The CDR3 covers 16 residues. Germline CDR1 is MGHRA and CDR2 is YSYEKL. The CDR3 here is CASSAPGTSEIDEQFF. In nucleotides, the CDR3 is TGCGCCAGCAGCGCCCCCGGGACTAGCGAAATCGATGAGCAGTTCTTC.

The chain couples TRBV2 to TRBJ2-7, with D uncertain. Germline values: CDR1 SNHLY, CDR2 FYNNEI. Trimming shortened V by 6 bases and J by 0 bases, and 9 bases separated the two germline ends. The CDR3 covers 13 residues. The CDR3, as DNA: TGTGCCAGCAGGCTAGGAGTCTCCTACGAGCAGTACTTC. It is translated as CASRLGVSYEQYF.

J is TRBJ1-4 and V is TRBV18; no reliable D call. CDR3 length equals 14 residues. Trimming left V 3 bases short and J 8 bases short, with 13 bases between. Germline CDR1 is KGHSH and CDR2 is LQKENI. As DNA, the CDR3 is TGTGCCAGCTCACCGACAAGTCCTTCCGAAAAACTGTTTTTT. Translating gives CASSPTSPSEKLFF.

The rearrangement joins TRBV27 to TRBJ1-2; D gene ambiguous. The CDR3 totals 13 residues. V shed 4 bases and J shed 7 bases, with 13 bases lying between them. Germline V gene sequence: CDR1 MNHEY, CDR2 SMNVEV (reference sequence). The CDR3 DNA is TGTGCCAGCAGTTGGGTGGGAGGTAGTGGCTACACCTTC. Residues: CASSWVGGSGYTF.

The gene calls are TRBV5-1 and TRBJ2-3, with TRBD2 matching 8 bases. Germline values: CDR1 SGHRS, CDR2 YFSETQ. Unmatched junction bases numbered 5, after V lost 1 base and J lost 1 base. This CDR3 is 16 amino acids long. The CDR3 reads CASSLLSGGGTDTQYF. The CDR3 DNA sequence: TGCGCCAGCAGCTTGCTCAGCGGGGGTGGCACAGATACGCAGTATTTT.

The rearrangement uses TRBV15 and TRBJ1-5; 8 bases align to TRBD1. Unmatched junction bases numbered 13, after V lost 3 bases and J lost 6 bases. The germline V gene has CDR1 LNHNV and CDR2 YYDKDF (reference sequence). The CDR3 spans 17 residues. The CDR3 nucleotides are TGTGCCACCAGCAGCGGATTGGCAGGGGGCGTGGGTCAGCCCCAGCATTTT. Amino acids: CATSSGLAGGVGQPQHF.

The gene calls are TRBV28 and TRBJ1-2; D not certain. The CDR3 covers 17 residues. V gave up 1 base and J gave up 4 bases, with 19 bases separating them. Per germline, CDR1 MDHEN and CDR2 SYDVKM. The CDR3: CASSLLPGIAPIYGYTF. The CDR3 nucleotides are TGTGCCAGCAGTTTATTACCAGGAATCGCCCCCATCTATGGCTACACCTTC.

J is TRBJ1-2 and V is TRBV29-1; the match to TRBD1 covers 10 bases. Germline V CDR1 and CDR2: SQVTM, ANQGSEA. V lost 3 bases to trimming and J lost 4 bases; unmatched junction nucleotides: 5. The CDR3 is 14 residues long. The CDR3 protein is CSVETGQGTYGYTF. The CDR3 nucleotides read TGCAGCGTTGAGACGGGACAGGGGACCTATGGCTACACCTTC.

The sample holds one count of this clone. V and J are TRBV11-2 and TRBJ2-7, with 14 bases matching TRBD2. Germline lookup yields CDR1 SGHAT and CDR2 FQNNGV. CDR3 size: 17 residues. V dropped 2 bases and J dropped 4; count of bases not matched to a gene: 7. The CDR3 DNA reads as TGTGCCAGCAGCTTAAGACTAGCGGGAGGGCCATCGTACGAGCAGTACTTC. Translation gives CASSLRLAGGPSYEQYF.

J is TRBJ2-3 and V is TRBV6-1; D not certain. The CDR3 is made up of 14 amino acids. Germline CDR1 reads MNHNS; CDR2 reads SASEGT. Trimming stripped 6 bases from V and 0 bases from J, with 10 bases between. The CDR3 nucleotides are TGTGCCAGCAGCCTGGGCCCTAGCACAGATACGCAGTATTTT. The encoded protein is CASSLGPSTDTQYF.

This clone was seen once. The J gene is TRBJ2-3, the V gene TRBV19; 8 bases align to TRBD1. The germline V gene has CDR1 LNHDA and CDR2 SQIVND (reference sequence). V was pared by 5 bases and J by 5 bases, with 3 bases of the junction left unmatched. CDR3 length equals 13 residues. The DNA of the CDR3 is TGTGCCAGTAGTTTTGACAGGGGAGATACGCAGTATTTT. This codes for CASSFDRGDTQYF.

The chain has TRBV6-5 and TRBJ1-3; D might be TRBD1 (6 bases). The CDR3 runs to 13 residues. Trimming removed 4 bases at V and 7 bases at J, with 11 bases between. The V gene's germline CDR1 is MNHEY and CDR2 SVGAGI. DNA of the CDR3: TGTGCCAGCAGTTCAGGGGCAGGGAACACCATATATTTT. It codes for CASSSGAGNTIYF.